This paragraph reports one TCR beta chain. Germline is not matched at one junction end, which may reflect a read error. These data belong to a study of T cell repertoires in cytomegalovirus infection. CDR3 length: 12 amino acids. The germline V gene has CDR1 SGHTA and CDR2 FQGNSA. TCRdb analysed the reads with MiXCR anew, one entry per CDR3 protein. The sample has about 400,000 distinct CDR3 sequences, 18% seen once; the top ten hold approximately 8%. The rearrangement uses TRBV7-2 and TRBJ1-5; D gene unclear. Sequenced sample: PBMCs. This TCR derives from a human donor in good health (CMV status not recorded). Some clones in this sample may be carry-over from other donors' samples. CDR3 residues: CASRLAHQPQHF. The CDR3 DNA sequence: TGTGCCAGCCGCTTAGCACATCAGCCCCAGCATTTT.